Shown below are 26 T cell receptor beta chains from a single sample sequenced in a study of T cells in Graves' hyperthyroidism and ophthalmopathy (dated by TCRdb to the late 2010s). The library was made by multiplex PCR. The instrument given in TCRdb is Illumina HiSeq 2000. The TCR beta CDR3 regions were amplified from the RNA transcripts. The first round of RT-PCR for the TCR CDR3 was performed with the HTBI primer set and the Qiagen OneStep RT-PCR kit. TCRdb ran its own pipeline on the public reads, namely fastp trimming at Q25 and MiXCR clone calling, and kept in-frame beta chains. Entries that share a CDR3 protein sequence are merged under the most common genes and DNA. A total of under 400,000 distinct CDR3 sequences appear in this sample, less than 15% of them only once. The top ten constitute 9.2% of the sample. Sequencing was carried out using blood. Source of these receptors: a woman aged 18-29 years with Graves' hyperthyroidism.

V gene TRBV6-2 or TRBV6-3 combines with J gene TRBJ2-1; D remains unclear. From germline, CDR1 is MNHEY and CDR2 SVGEGT. CDR3 length: 12 residues. V lost 4 bases to trimming and J lost 5 bases, with 6 bases between them. The CDR3, as DNA: TGTGCCAGCAGTTCAGAGGACAATGAGCAGTTCTTC. Translation: CASSSEDNEQFF.

This clonotype was recorded at least ten times. The gene calls are TRBV27 and TRBJ2-1, with 10 positions matching TRBD2. The germline CDR1 and CDR2 sequences are MNHEY and SMNVEV (reference sequence). The CDR3 sequence is 15 residues long. The J segment lost 9 bases and the V segment lost 5 bases, leaving 10 bases of the junction unmatched. Written as DNA, the CDR3 is TGTGCCAGCAGTCCAGGGGGACTAGCGATGAGTGAGCAGTTCTTC. It encodes CASSPGGLAMSEQFF.

The chain couples TRBV15 to TRBJ1-4, with TRBD1 identical over 7 bases. Germline V CDR1 and CDR2: LNHNV, YYDKDF (reference sequence). The CDR3 consists of 15 residues. With 0 bases clipped from V and 8 bases from J, the junction kept 6 bases outside the gene matches. This CDR3 is CATSRDYGTEEKLFF. The DNA of the CDR3 is TGTGCCACCAGCAGAGATTACGGGACAGAAGAAAAACTGTTTTTT.

The chain recombines TRBV9 with TRBJ1-6, with 8 bases identical to TRBD1. The CDR3 has 15 amino acids. Losses at the gene ends were 2 bases for V and 5 bases for J; bases not matched to a gene: 3. Germline assignment: CDR1 SGDLS and CDR2 YYNGEE. CDR3 residues: CASSVSQGDNSPLHF. DNA for the CDR3: TGTGCCAGCAGCGTCTCACAGGGGGATAATTCACCCCTCCACTTT.

This clonotype was seen ten or more times. V is TRBV7-9 and J is TRBJ2-2, with a weak D call TRBD2 (5 bases). V dropped 3 bases and J dropped 3 bases, with 20 bases sitting between them. This CDR3 has 18 amino acids. CDR1 is SEHNR and CDR2 is FQNEAQ in the germline V gene (reference sequence). The CDR3 loop is CASSFPRRTVIDTGELFF. The CDR3 nucleotides are TGTGCCAGCAGCTTCCCTCGGAGGACGGTGATCGACACCGGGGAGCTGTTTTTT. The complete variable domain, with remaining parts taken from reference TRBV7-9 and TRBJ2-2, reads DTGVSQNPRHKITKRGQNVTFRCDPISEHNRLYWYRQTLGQGPEFLTYFQNEAQLEKSRLLSDRFSAERPKGSFSTLEIQRTEQGDSAMYLCASSFPRRTVIDTGELFFGEGSRLTVL.

The chain links TRBV19 to TRBJ1-2; D is ambiguous. Germline V gene lookup returns CDR1 LNHDA and CDR2 SQIVND (reference sequence). The CDR3 is 13 amino acids. The V end lost 6 bases, the J end lost 8 bases, and 16 bases lay between the germline ends. CDR3 amino acids: CASRPGTASGYTF. CDR3 coding DNA: TGTGCCAGTAGGCCAGGAACGGCCTCAGGCTACACCTTC.

This clonotype was counted many times. The rearrangement uses TRBV12-3 or TRBV12-4 and TRBJ2-3, with D perhaps matching TRBD2 (5 bases). This CDR3 region has 12 residues. CDR3: CATERGTDTQYF. CDR3 bases: TGTGCTACCGAACGGGGAACAGATACGCAGTATTTT.

This clonotype has more than one count but fewer than ten. The chain joins TRBV10-3 to TRBJ2-2; D is perhaps TRBD2 (5 bases). Germline V gene lookup returns CDR1 ENHRY and CDR2 SYGVKD. Trimming pared 0 bases from V and 3 bases from J, leaving 8 bases between. The CDR3 has 15 amino acids. This CDR3 is CAISESRAYTGELFF. As DNA, the CDR3 is TGTGCCATCAGTGAGTCGAGGGCGTACACCGGGGAGCTGTTTTTT.

This clonotype was seen many times. The chain is built from TRBV11-2 and TRBJ2-1, with 9 bases identical to TRBD1. Unmatched junction bases numbered 6, after V lost 3 bases and J lost 3 bases. Per germline, CDR1 SGHAT and CDR2 FQNNGV. This CDR3 spans 16 amino acids. Here the CDR3 reads CASSFTGGAVYNEQFF. The CDR3 DNA follows: TGTGCCAGCAGCTTTACAGGGGGCGCGGTCTACAATGAGCAGTTCTTC.

This clonotype came up many times. The gene calls are TRBV6-1 and TRBJ1-1; no firm D call. Germline V gene data show CDR1 as MNHNS and CDR2 as SASEGT. Trimming took 6 bases from V and 5 from J, leaving 10 bases between them. The CDR3 has 12 residues. The CDR3 coding sequence is TGTGCCAGCAGGCGTAGATGGACTGAAGCTTTCTTT. Translated, it gives CASRRRWTEAFF.

The sample holds many counts of this clonotype. The chain combines TRBV20-1 with TRBJ2-5; TRBD2 matches 9 bases. There are 12 residues in the CDR3. Trimming cost V 2 bases and J 5 bases; bases outside gene matches: 0. Germline CDR1 is DFQATT and CDR2 is SNEGSKA (reference sequence). The CDR3 here is CSARTSGETQYF. CDR3 nucleotides: TGCAGTGCTAGAACTAGCGGGGAGACCCAGTACTTC.

Concerning this clonotype itself: A much larger clone sits a single nucleotide away, making a read error possible. The chain joins TRBV29-1 to TRBJ1-2; no definite D call. The CDR3 spans 12 residues. Germline V gene data show CDR1 as SQVTM and CDR2 as ANQGSEA. The CDR3 reads CSVEAVNYGHTF. CDR3 in DNA: TGCAGCGTTGAGGCAGTTAACTATGGCCACACCTTC.

Many counts were recorded for this clonotype. The chain joins TRBV19 to TRBJ1-1; 8 bases are shared with TRBD1. In germline, CDR1 is LNHDA, CDR2 SQIVND (reference sequence). The CDR3 sequence is 15 residues long. V dropped 7 bases and J dropped 3; count of bases not matched to a gene: 10. CDR3 loop: CASIHPDRGDTEAFF. In DNA form, the CDR3 reads TGTGCCAGTATCCACCCTGACAGGGGAGACACTGAAGCTTTCTTT.

This clonotype was detected ten times or more. The chain links TRBV27 to TRBJ2-7; D remains unclear. Germline V gene sequence: CDR1 MNHEY, CDR2 SMNVEV (reference sequence). The CDR3 totals 14 residues. V gave up 7 bases and J gave up 2 bases, with 15 bases separating them. The CDR3 DNA sequence: TGTGCCAGCATCGAAAGGGAAATAACCTACGAGCAGTACTTC. It is translated as CASIEREITYEQYF.

The rearrangement links TRBV11-1 to TRBJ2-1; the match to TRBD2 covers 10 bases. Trimming at V came to 4 bases and at J to 8 bases, leaving 8 bases not matched to a gene. The CDR3 has 15 amino acids. Germline assignment: CDR1 SGHAT and CDR2 FQDESV (reference sequence). The CDR3 DNA is TGTGCCAGCAGCTGGACCGGGACTAGCGTCCATGAGCAGTTCTTC. Translation: CASSWTGTSVHEQFF. Drawing the rest from reference TRBV11-1 and TRBJ2-1, the complete variable domain is EAEVAQSPRYKITEKSQAVAFWCDPISGHATLYWYRQILGQGPELLVQFQDESVVDDSQLPKDRFSAERLKGVDSTLKIQPAELGDSAMYLCASSWTGTSVHEQFFGPGTRLTVL.

This chain connects TRBV4-1 to TRBJ1-2; 7 nucleotides align to TRBD1. Germline trimming cut 4 bases from V and 4 bases from J; bases unmatched to any gene: 9. The CDR3 loop spans 15 amino acids. Germline loops: CDR1 MGHRA, CDR2 YSYEKL. The CDR3 loop reads CASSPGQYDGYGYTF. The CDR3 nucleotides read TGCGCCAGCAGCCCGGGACAGTACGACGGCTATGGCTACACCTTC.

This clonotype occurred many times. The genes are TRBV5-1 and TRBJ1-1; unclear D gene. CDR1 is SGHRS, CDR2 YFSETQ, per germline. This CDR3 is 13 amino acids long. V shed 2 bases and J shed 2 bases, with 7 bases lying between them. CDR3 in DNA: TGCGCCAGCAGCTTCCAGAAAAACACTGAAGCTTTCTTT. Translated: CASSFQKNTEAFF.

The rearrangement links TRBV27 to TRBJ2-1; a possible D gene is TRBD1 (6 bases). CDR1 and CDR2 from the germline V gene are MNHEY and SMNVEV (reference sequence). The V end was cut by 5 bases, the J end by 15 bases, with 20 bases between. This CDR3 contains 13 residues. CDR3 residues: CASSIRQASIRFF. CDR3 nucleotides: TGTGCCAGCAGTATACGACAGGCCTCGATACGGTTCTTC.

The chain employs TRBV6-1 and TRBJ2-5, with D possibly matching TRBD1 (6 bases). The CDR3 is made up of 13 amino acids. With 6 bases removed from V and 6 bases from J, the gap between germline ends came to 14 bases. The germline gives CDR1 MNHNS, CDR2 SASEGT. In DNA form, the CDR3 reads TGTGCCAGCAGCAGGACAGTGAGGAAGACCCAGTACTTC. Protein product: CASSRTVRKTQYF.

This clonotype has only a few counts. This rearrangement joins TRBV19 to TRBJ2-5; 8 nucleotides line up with TRBD1. The CDR3 consists of 13 residues. Germline V gives CDR1 LNHDA, CDR2 SQIVND (reference sequence). Trimming took 4 bases from V and 5 from J; bases not matched to a gene: 3. CDR3 sequence: CASSTGGVETQYF. The CDR3 bases are TGTGCCAGTAGTACAGGGGGCGTTGAGACCCAGTACTTC.

Notes on this clonotype: Its ends do not fully match the called genes, so a read error is possible. CDR3 region: CASSLNPGEETQYF. CDR3 DNA: TGTGCTAGCAGCTTAAACCCCGGGGAAGAGACCCAGTACTTC. The rearrangement links TRBV7-7 to TRBJ2-5, with D perhaps TRBD2 (5 bases). The CDR3 spans 14 residues. Germline lookup yields CDR1 SSHAT and CDR2 FNYEAQ (reference sequence). Variable domain in full (rest from reference TRBV7-7 and TRBJ2-5): GAGVSQSPRYKVTKRGQDVTLRCDPISSHATLYWYQQALGQGPEFLTYFNYEAQPDKSGLPSDRFSAERPEGSISTLTIQRTEQRDSAMYRCASSLNPGEETQYFGPGTRLLVL.

This clonotype showed up just a few times. The chain employs TRBV4-1 and TRBJ1-1, with 7 positions matching TRBD1. With 10 bases clipped from V and 1 base from J, the junction kept 12 bases outside the gene matches. There are 15 residues in the CDR3. Looked up from germline, CDR1 is MGHRA and CDR2 is YSYEKL. The chain's CDR3 is CATKQGLLANTEAFF. CDR3 DNA sequence: TGCGCCACAAAACAGGGGCTTTTGGCGAACACTGAAGCTTTCTTT.

The sample holds many counts of this clonotype. The gene calls are TRBV5-5 and TRBJ1-5; unclear D gene. CDR3 length equals 15 residues. V was cut by 0 bases and J by 6 bases, with 13 bases left in between. Germline assignment: CDR1 SGHKS and CDR2 YYEKEE (reference sequence). CDR3 sequence: CASSLEPFRGQPQHF. In DNA form, the CDR3 reads TGTGCCAGCAGCTTGGAACCTTTTCGGGGTCAGCCCCAGCATTTT.

This clonotype was counted a single time. The chain couples TRBV28 to TRBJ2-3; TRBD2 matches 13 bases. The V and J ends lost 8 bases and 1 base, in that order; junction bases with no gene match: 3. Germline V gives CDR1 MDHEN, CDR2 SYDVKM. CDR3 length equals 15 residues. The CDR3 here is CASRGTSGGTDTQYF. CDR3 coding DNA: TGTGCCAGCCGGGGGACTAGCGGGGGCACAGATACGCAGTATTTT.

To note about this clonotype: A much larger clone lies a single base off, so this may be a read error. The gene calls are TRBV27 and TRBJ2-5; maybe TRBD1 (5 bases). V lost 5 bases to trimming and J lost 5 bases, with 12 bases between them. Germline loops: CDR1 MNHEY, CDR2 SMNVEV (reference sequence). The CDR3 is made up of 13 amino acids. The CDR3: CASSPQVRETQYF. CDR3 bases: TGTGCCAGCAGTCCACAGGTTCGGGAGACCCAGTACTTC.

This clonotype has a handful of counts. V is TRBV4-3 and J is TRBJ2-3; a possible D gene is TRBD1 (6 bases). Germline values: CDR1 LGHNA, CDR2 YSLEER. The CDR3 contains 19 residues. V was cut by 3 bases and J by 0 bases, with 22 bases left in between. The CDR3, as DNA: TGCGCCAGCAGCCAGGACCCCGCCAGGGGTCCCTTTAGCACAGATACGCAGTATTTT. Protein product: CASSQDPARGPFSTDTQYF.